Here is one T cell receptor (beta chain) with its context. The CDR3 spans 14 residues. The J segment lost 6 bases and the V segment lost 8 bases, leaving 10 bases of the junction unmatched. Per germline, CDR1 MDHEN and CDR2 SYDVKM. Clones were read by immunoSEQ multiplex PCR, and TCRdb kept only the in-frame ones, dropping some. The sample lists 50,000 or so clones; around 93% were seen once. Each of the patients experienced relapse following autologous stem cell transplantation, and their brentuximab vedotin exposure differed. These data originate in a study of PD-1 blockade in classical Hodgkin lymphoma.

This material consisted of peripheral blood mononuclear cells (PBMCs), taken before the second cycle of nivolumab. The chain couples TRBV28 to TRBJ2-4; 7 positions agree with TRBD2. This receptor was taken from a human donor with classical Hodgkin lymphoma. The CDR3 loop is CASYRRGEGNIQYF. CDR3 in DNA: TGTGCCAGCTACCGTCGGGGGGAGGGAAACATTCAGTACTTC. The variable domain in full, with the rest retrieved from reference TRBV28 and TRBJ2-4, is DVKVTQSSRYLVKRTGEKVFLECVQDMDHENMFWYRQDPGLGLRLIYFSYDVKMKEKGDIPEGYSVSREKKERFSLILESASTNQTSMYLCASYRRGEGNIQYFGAGTRLSVL.